Below are 28 T cell receptor beta chains sequenced from a single sample in a study of T cells in Graves' hyperthyroidism and ophthalmopathy. TCR beta CDR3 regions were amplified from RNA. HTBI primers drove first-round RT-PCR of the TCR CDR3. MiXCR was run by TCRdb on the multiplex PCR reads, yielding one entry per CDR3 protein. The table shows approximately 720,000 distinct CDR3 sequences, with under 20% occurring only once. The specimen was blood. These receptors were collected from a woman aged 50 to 60 with Graves' hyperthyroidism that later progressed to Graves' ophthalmopathy.

This clonotype was seen at least ten times. The chain recombines TRBV12-3 or TRBV12-4 with TRBJ2-5; TRBD1 might be the D (5 bases). This CDR3 comprises 13 residues. V was clipped by 7 bases and J by 4 bases, with 13 bases between them. CDR3 sequence (DNA): TGTGCCAGCAACATGACAGAAAGAGAGACCCAGTACTTC. The encoded protein is CASNMTERETQYF.

The J gene is TRBJ1-5, the V gene TRBV6-1, with 7 bases fitting TRBD1. Losses at the gene ends were 6 bases for V and 0 bases for J; bases not matched to a gene: 17. In germline, CDR1 is MNHNS, CDR2 SASEGT. There are 19 residues in the CDR3. CDR3 loop: CASSQGLAQGGYSNQPQHF. In DNA, the CDR3 is TGTGCCAGCAGCCAAGGGCTCGCCCAGGGGGGTTATAGCAATCAGCCCCAGCATTTT.

The V gene is TRBV28, the J gene TRBJ2-1; 8 nucleotides line up with TRBD2. The trim removed 5 bases at V and 8 bases at J, leaving 14 bases unmatched. CDR3 length: 16 residues. Germline CDR1 is MDHEN and CDR2 is SYDVKM. The CDR3 sequence: CASSPPGAAGADEQFF. Written as DNA, the CDR3 is TGTGCCAGCAGTCCCCCCGGGGCAGCGGGAGCAGATGAGCAGTTCTTC.

This clonotype was seen only a few times. The chain links TRBV19 to TRBJ2-2; D uncertain. The germline CDR1 and CDR2 sequences are LNHDA and SQIVND (reference sequence). V was cut by 5 bases and J by 6 bases, with 4 bases left in between. The CDR3 is made up of 11 amino acids. The CDR3 loop reads CASSAAGELFF. DNA for the CDR3: TGTGCCAGTAGTGCCGCCGGGGAGCTGTTTTTT.

CDR3 sequence: CASSPEGRGLGYTF. The CDR3 DNA is TGTGCCAGCTCACCAGAGGGCAGGGGGCTCGGCTACACCTTC. This rearrangement joins TRBV18 to TRBJ1-2; 8 bases line up with TRBD1. The CDR3 is made up of 14 amino acids. CDR1 is KGHSH and CDR2 is LQKENI in the germline V gene. J gave up 8 bases and V 2 bases, and 7 bases lay outside the gene matches. The entire variable domain, with the rest obtained from reference TRBV18 and TRBJ1-2, is as follows: NAGVMQNPRHLVRRRGQEARLRCSPMKGHSHVYWYRQLPEEGLKFMVYLQKENIIDESGMPKERFSAEFPKEGPSILRIQQVVRGDSAAYFCASSPEGRGLGYTFGSGTRLTVV.

This clonotype was seen a few times. The chain carries TRBV20-1 and TRBJ1-2; 7 bases map to TRBD1. The CDR3 spans 14 residues. The V gene's germline CDR1 is DFQATT and CDR2 SNEGSKA (reference sequence). V shed 2 bases, J shed 4 bases, and the junction held 7 bases outside the gene matches. The CDR3 DNA reads as TGCAGTGCTAGACCTGGGACAGCCACCTATGGCTACACCTTC. Protein sequence: CSARPGTATYGYTF.

This clonotype was recorded many times. The chain is built from TRBV6-5 and TRBJ2-3; TRBD2 aligns across 8 bases. This CDR3 has 16 residues. Germline V CDR1 and CDR2: MNHEY, SVGAGI. J was trimmed by 1 base and V by 2 bases; bases with no gene match: 5. CDR3: CASSYAAGLGTDTQYF. The DNA of the CDR3 is TGTGCCAGCAGTTACGCCGCGGGACTAGGCACAGATACGCAGTATTTT.

A single count supports this clonotype. The CDR3 here is CASSLRDINYGYTF. For the CDR3, the DNA is TGTGCCAGCAGCCTCCGGGACATCAACTATGGCTACACCTTC. The rearrangement links TRBV7-9 to TRBJ1-2; tentative D call: TRBD1 (6 bases). Germline V gene data show CDR1 as SEHNR and CDR2 as FQNEAQ (reference sequence). This CDR3 spans 14 amino acids. V lost 5 bases and J lost 2, with 12 bases in between.

This clonotype was detected ten times or more. The chain employs TRBV20-1 and TRBJ2-7; TRBD2 is a possible D gene (5 bases). This CDR3 has 14 residues. Germline CDR1 reads DFQATT; CDR2 reads SNEGSKA (reference sequence). Between the trimmed V and J ends, which lost 6 bases and 6 bases, there was a span of 21 bases. Here the CDR3 DNA reads TGCAGTGCCAGCCCACTAGACTTCTACGGCGAGCAGTACTTC. It translates to CSASPLDFYGEQYF.

This clonotype was seen a few times. The chain joins TRBV4-1 to TRBJ1-2, with 10 bases that match TRBD1. This CDR3 is 15 amino acids long. The J segment lost 6 bases and the V segment lost 4 bases, leaving 8 bases of the junction unmatched. CDR1 and CDR2 (germline): MGHRA, YSYEKL. Here the CDR3 reads CASSRSPGTGDGYTF. CDR3 nucleotides: TGCGCCAGCAGCCGGAGTCCCGGGACAGGGGATGGCTACACCTTC.

This clonotype was seen a few times. This chain connects TRBV6-1 to TRBJ1-4; 8 positions agree with TRBD1. The CDR3 totals 14 residues. After removal of 5 bases from V and 8 bases from J, the junction contained 7 bases not matched to a gene. Germline lookup yields CDR1 MNHNS and CDR2 SASEGT. The DNA for the CDR3 is TGTGCCAGCAGTTCGGGACAGGTGCACGAAAAACTGTTTTTT. It is translated as CASSSGQVHEKLFF.

J is TRBJ1-5 and V is TRBV5-6, with D tentatively TRBD1 (5 bases). Germline-derived CDR1 and CDR2 are SGHDT and YYEEEE. The CDR3 covers 14 residues. V lost 2 bases and J 3 bases, leaving 9 bases between the germline ends. This CDR3 reads CASSFFRANQPQHF. CDR3 nucleotides: TGTGCCAGCAGCTTTTTCAGGGCCAATCAGCCCCAGCATTTT.

This clonotype showed up many times. The chain couples TRBV11-2 to TRBJ1-1; no clear D gene. The CDR3 contains 13 residues. V was clipped by 1 base and J by 11 bases, with 14 bases between them. CDR1 and CDR2 (germline): SGHAT, FQNNGV. The CDR3 loop is CASSLGLSGGAFF. The CDR3 coding sequence is TGTGCCAGCAGCTTAGGGCTCTCCGGCGGGGCTTTCTTT.

This chain connects TRBV5-4 to TRBJ1-6, with D hard to call. The germline gives CDR1 SGHNT, CDR2 YYREEE (reference sequence). Trimming cost V 4 bases and J 8 bases, with 16 bases left between them. CDR3 length: 15 residues. The CDR3 spells CASSQSRGGDSPLHF. The CDR3 DNA follows: TGTGCCAGCAGCCAGTCCCGGGGAGGAGATTCACCCCTCCACTTT.

This clonotype appeared many times. The chain is built from TRBV6-2 or TRBV6-3 and TRBJ1-1; a possible D gene is TRBD1 (5 bases). V lost 1 base, J lost 0 bases, and 18 bases lay in between. The germline V gene has CDR1 MNHEY and CDR2 SVGEGT. The CDR3 spans 18 residues. The CDR3 nucleotides are TGTGCCAGCAGTTACTGGTCTGGGCAGGGCCTCATGAACACTGAAGCTTTCTTT. It codes for CASSYWSGQGLMNTEAFF.

The chain links TRBV6-5 to TRBJ2-1; no clear D gene. The V end lost 2 bases, the J end lost 10 bases, and 18 bases lay between the germline ends. The CDR3 has 15 amino acids. Germline CDR1 MNHEY, CDR2 SVGAGI. The CDR3 DNA follows: TGTGCCAGCAGTTACACGGCCGTCACACTCGGGGAGCAGTTCTTC. Protein sequence: CASSYTAVTLGEQFF.

This clonotype was counted at least ten times. The chain is built from TRBV3-1 and TRBJ2-7, with a weak D call TRBD1 (6 bases). The V gene lost 1 base and the J gene lost 5 bases, with 12 bases spanning the gap. The CDR3 has 14 residues. Germline lookup yields CDR1 LGHDT and CDR2 YNNKEL (reference sequence). CDR3 in DNA: TGTGCCAGCAGCCAAGTCAACAGGGCGCACGAGCAGTACTTC. The encoded protein is CASSQVNRAHEQYF.

V usage is TRBV29-1 and J usage is TRBJ2-1; D possibly corresponds to TRBD2 (7 bases). V lost 7 bases, J lost 9 bases, and 19 bases lay in between. Germline V gives CDR1 SQVTM, CDR2 ANQGSEA. The CDR3 consists of 13 residues. CDR3 DNA: TGCAGCGCTGAGGGGGGGGCCCTTAGTGAGCAGTTCTTC. It yields the protein CSAEGGALSEQFF.

V and J are TRBV4-1 and TRBJ2-2, with TRBD2 matching 9 bases. In germline, CDR1 is MGHRA, CDR2 YSYEKL. This CDR3 is 21 amino acids long. V lost 3 bases, J lost 5 bases, and 22 bases stayed unmatched. The CDR3 sequence: CASSHSFPMGRGGLATGELFF. CDR3 bases: TGCGCCAGCAGCCATTCTTTCCCGATGGGGCGGGGGGGCCTGGCGACCGGGGAGCTGTTTTTT.

This sequence joins TRBV4-2 and TRBJ2-1; D is possibly TRBD1 (5 bases). CDR3 length: 14 amino acids. The V and J ends lost 1 base and 9 bases respectively, with 13 bases between them. Germline V gene lookup returns CDR1 LGHNA and CDR2 YNFKEQ. CDR3 protein: CASSQGQNEREQFF. The CDR3 nucleotides read TGTGCCAGCAGCCAAGGACAGAACGAACGTGAGCAGTTCTTC.

This clonotype appeared a few times. The chain carries TRBV2 and TRBJ2-1; D gene uncertain. The CDR3 sequence is 13 residues long. Germline loops: CDR1 SNHLY, CDR2 FYNNEI. The germline V and J ends were trimmed by 1 base and 6 bases, with 7 bases remaining between them. The CDR3 reads CASSEEAINEQFF. CDR3 in DNA: TGTGCCAGCAGTGAAGAGGCTATCAATGAGCAGTTCTTC.

This clonotype was picked up a small number of times. The J gene is TRBJ2-5, the V gene TRBV29-1; TRBD2 is a possible D gene (6 bases). Germline V gives CDR1 SQVTM, CDR2 ANQGSEA. V gave up 1 base and J gave up 4 bases, with 13 bases separating them. The CDR3 sequence is 14 residues long. CDR3 nucleotide sequence: TGCAGCGTTGAAGGTTCGCAGGGAGGAGAGACCCAGTACTTC. This gives the protein CSVEGSQGGETQYF. Variable domain in full (rest from reference TRBV29-1 and TRBJ2-5): SAVISQKPSRDICQRGTSLTIQCQVDSQVTMMFWYRQQPGQSLTLIATANQGSEATYESGFVIDKFPISRPNLTFSTLTVSNMSPEDSSIYLCSVEGSQGGETQYFGPGTRLLVL.

This clonotype came up many times. The rearrangement joins TRBV20-1 to TRBJ2-5, with a possible D match to TRBD1 (6 bases). The ends were cut back, 0 bases at V and 2 bases at J, with 13 bases in the middle. Germline V gene lookup returns CDR1 DFQATT and CDR2 SNEGSKA (reference sequence). This CDR3 region has 15 residues. CDR3 nucleotides: TGCAGTGCTAGAGACTTCAGACAGGAACAAGAGACCCAGTACTTC. Translated, it gives CSARDFRQEQETQYF.

This clonotype appeared a few times. This chain links TRBV20-1 with TRBJ2-3; D might be TRBD1 or TRBD2, each matching 6 bases. V lost 0 bases to trimming and J lost 1 base, with 14 bases between them. CDR1 is DFQATT and CDR2 is SNEGSKA in the germline V gene (reference sequence). This CDR3 contains 16 residues. CDR3 nucleotides: TGCAGTGCTAGAGATTGGGGGGCAGCGGGCACAGATACGCAGTATTTT. Protein product: CSARDWGAAGTDTQYF.

In its sample, this clonotype was seen once. This chain links TRBV11-1 with TRBJ2-2; 11 nucleotides align to TRBD2. The CDR3 runs to 16 residues. From germline, CDR1 is SGHAT and CDR2 FQDESV (reference sequence). V was clipped by 3 bases and J by 4 bases; unmatched bases: 4. The CDR3 DNA is TGTGCCAGCAGCTTTAGCGGGGGGGCGATCACCGGGGAGCTGTTTTTT. It codes for CASSFSGGAITGELFF.

This clonotype was found many times. The chain employs TRBV7-6 and TRBJ1-2, with 8 bases that match TRBD1. J lost 7 bases, V lost 2 bases, and 9 bases had no gene match. This CDR3 comprises 15 residues. Germline CDR1 and CDR2: SGHVS and FNYEAQ. The CDR3: CASSLNQQGDSGYTF. CDR3 DNA: TGTGCCAGCAGCTTAAATCAACAGGGGGATTCTGGCTACACCTTC.

This clonotype was detected many times. This chain joins TRBV6-1 and TRBJ1-2, with D possibly matching TRBD1 (6 bases). The CDR3 covers 14 residues. The V and J ends lost 3 bases and 7 bases respectively, with 15 bases between them. Looked up from germline, CDR1 is MNHNS and CDR2 is SASEGT. CDR3 DNA: TGTGCCAGCAGTGAGAGAGGAACAGGGCTTGGCTACACCTTC. Translated: CASSERGTGLGYTF.

The rearrangement uses TRBV19 and TRBJ1-2; D not certain. The germline V gene encodes CDR1 LNHDA and CDR2 SQIVND (reference sequence). The CDR3 covers 13 residues. Deletions cut 4 bases from V and 7 bases from J, with 13 bases between. Here the CDR3 reads CASSTETVSGYTF. The CDR3 DNA is TGTGCCAGTAGTACCGAGACCGTTTCTGGCTACACCTTC.